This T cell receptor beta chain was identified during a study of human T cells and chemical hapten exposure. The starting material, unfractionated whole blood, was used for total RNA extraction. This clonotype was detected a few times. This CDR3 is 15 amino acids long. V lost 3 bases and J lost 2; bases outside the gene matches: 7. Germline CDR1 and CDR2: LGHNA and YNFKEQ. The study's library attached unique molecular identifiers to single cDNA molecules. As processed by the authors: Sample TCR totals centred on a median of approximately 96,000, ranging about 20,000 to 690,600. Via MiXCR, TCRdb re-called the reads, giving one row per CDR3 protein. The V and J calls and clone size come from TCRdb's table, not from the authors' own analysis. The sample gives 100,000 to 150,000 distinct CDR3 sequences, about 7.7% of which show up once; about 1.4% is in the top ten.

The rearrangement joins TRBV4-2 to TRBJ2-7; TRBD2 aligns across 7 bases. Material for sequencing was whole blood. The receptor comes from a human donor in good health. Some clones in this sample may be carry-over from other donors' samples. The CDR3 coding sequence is TGTGCCAGCAGCCATGAGGCTCTAGCGGCCTACGAGCAGTACTTC. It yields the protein CASSHEALAAYEQYF.